The present T cell receptor (beta chain) was sequenced within a study of cytomegalovirus exposure and HLA in healthy donors. Trimming took off 0 bases at V and 3 bases at J, with 8 bases between the two ends. Germline V gene sequence: CDR1 LGHNA, CDR2 YNFKEQ. The CDR3 is 15 amino acids. The PCR was carried out with 60 Vbeta primers and 13 Jbeta primers. Data came from immunoSEQ multiplex PCR; TCRdb stores just in-frame clones and leaves some out. This table holds over 90,000 clones, roughly 79% found once. This chain joins TRBV4-2 and TRBJ2-2; D unclear. The sequence was obtained from an older woman in good health and CMV-seropositive. Sequencing was performed on PBMCs. For the CDR3, the DNA is TGTGCCAGCAGCCAAGAGGAGAGACACACCGGGGAGCTGTTTTTT. It encodes CASSQEERHTGELFF.